Listed below are T cell receptor beta chains from one sample, sequenced in a study of blood T cell repertoires in COVID-19. Clones were sequenced by immunoSEQ multiplex PCR, and TCRdb holds only the in-frame ones, with some missing. The top ten clones hold approximately 4.1% of a sample with under 400,000 clones, roughly 89% of them seen once. Sequencing used peripheral blood. The receptors were gathered from a woman aged 55-75 years with COVID-19, enrolled during active disease. CDR3s include the opening cysteine and the closing phenylalanine or tryptophan. D genes are given only for firm matches. For some rows the clone size is stated as once, few or many, or as a class when expanded; others skip it.

15	NA	TRBD2	TRBV5-1	TRBJ2-7	CASSERGGSSYEQYF	TGCGCCAGCAGCGAGCGGGGGGGGAGCTCCTACGAGCAGTACTTC
14	NA	TRBD1	TRBV29-1	TRBJ1-2	CSVARTGGGDGYTF	TGCAGCGTTGCGCGGACAGGGGGGGGAGATGGCTACACCTTC
13	NA	NA	TRBV2	TRBJ2-3	CAGIGQGPDTQYF	TGTGCCGGGATAGGGCAGGGGCCAGATACGCAGTATTTT
15	NA	NA	TRBV2	TRBJ1-1	CASTKGGGLNTEAFF	TGTGCCAGCACCAAAGGGGGGGGTTTGAACACTGAAGCTTTCTTT
12	NA	NA	TRBV6-5	TRBJ1-2	CASSSDRYGYTF	TGTGCCAGCAGCTCCGATCGGTATGGCTACACCTTC
13	NA	NA	TRBV7-2	TRBJ1-2	CASRDRSNYGYTF	TGTGCCAGCAGGGACAGATCTAACTATGGCTACACCTTC
15	NA	TRBD2	TRBV11-3	TRBJ2-2	CASSGTSGGIGELFF	TGTGCCAGCAGCGGGACTAGCGGGGGGATCGGGGAGCTGTTTTTT
11	NA	NA	TRBV20-1	TRBJ1-2	CSAQRGYGYTF	TGCAGTGCTCAAAGGGGGTATGGCTACACCTTC
15	NA	NA	TRBV2	TRBJ1-2	CASSASGAVGSGYTF	TGTGCCAGCAGTGCGAGTGGGGCGGTCGGATCTGGTTACACCTTC
14	NA	NA	TRBV3-1/TRBV3-2	TRBJ1-2	CASSLLSTGQGYTF	TGTGCCAGCAGCCTCTTAAGCACAGGGCAGGGCTACACCTTC
13	NA	NA	TRBV2	TRBJ2-5	CASSRGQGETQYF	TGTGCCAGCAGCAGGGGCCAAGGGGAGACCCAGTACTTC
13	NA	NA	TRBV28	TRBJ1-2	CASTLGGWSGYTF	TGTGCCAGCACCCTGGGGGGGTGGAGCGGCTACACCTTC
15	NA	TRBD1	TRBV5-1	TRBJ1-4	CASSAGQAFNEKLFF	TGCGCCAGCAGCGCAGGACAGGCTTTTAATGAAAAACTGTTTTTT
15	NA	NA	TRBV7-6	TRBJ2-3	CASSFSWGGTDTQYF	TGTGCCAGCAGTTTCAGTTGGGGGGGCACAGATACGCAGTATTTT
14	once	TRBD1	TRBV27	TRBJ1-1	CANRDREKYTEAFF	TGTGCCAACCGGGACAGGGAGAAATACACTGAAGCTTTCTTT
14	NA	TRBD1	TRBV18	TRBJ1-4	CASCMDRTNEKLFF	TGTGCCAGCTGTATGGACAGGACAAATGAAAAACTGTTTTTT
13	NA	TRBD1	TRBV6-5	TRBJ1-1	CASTLTGVTEAFF	TGTGCCAGCACCCTGACAGGGGTCACTGAAGCTTTCTTT
14	NA	NA	TRBV27	TRBJ2-5	CASSLGTLQETQYF	TGTGCCAGCAGTTTGGGGACTCTTCAAGAGACCCAGTACTTC
15	NA	NA	TRBV6-1	TRBJ1-5	CASSESRGSNQPQHF	TGTGCCAGCAGTGAATCGAGGGGGAGCAATCAGCCCCAGCATTTT
16	NA	NA	TRBV18	TRBJ2-7	CASSPRQPVTLYEQYF	TGTGCCAGCTCACCAAGACAGCCCGTTACCCTCTACGAGCAGTACTTC
15	NA	TRBD1	TRBV2	TRBJ1-5	CASREKTGGHQPQHF	TGTGCCAGCAGGGAGAAGACAGGGGGTCATCAGCCCCAGCATTTT
15	NA	TRBD1	TRBV19	TRBJ1-5	CASSPWDRDNQPQHF	TGTGCCAGTTCACCGTGGGACAGGGATAATCAGCCCCAGCATTTT
14	NA	NA	TRBV7-3	TRBJ2-3	CASSLGASTDTQYF	TGTGCCAGCAGCTTAGGGGCTAGCACAGATACGCAGTATTTT
15	NA	TRBD1	TRBV6-1	TRBJ1-3	CASSEQGAYGNTIYF	TGTGCCAGCAGTGAACAGGGGGCGTACGGAAACACCATATATTTT
18	once	NA	TRBV5-4	TRBJ2-3	CASSLVPGTFQITDTQYF	TGTGCCAGCAGCTTGGTCCCGGGAACCTTCCAGATCACAGATACGCAGTATTTT
14	NA	TRBD1	TRBV5-1	TRBJ1-4	CASSSGGANEKLFF	TGCGCCAGCAGCTCAGGGGGCGCTAATGAAAAACTGTTTTTT
14	NA	NA	TRBV5-4	TRBJ2-3	CASSSSGAVDTQYF	TGTGCCAGCAGCTCGTCAGGGGCCGTAGATACGCAGTATTTT
15	NA	TRBD2	TRBV5-6	TRBJ2-1	CASSLTLAGGREQFF	TGTGCCAGCAGCTTAACACTAGCGGGGGGGCGGGAGCAGTTCTTC
15	NA	TRBD1	TRBV7-2	TRBJ1-4	CASSLLGQAREKLFF	TGTGCCAGCAGCTTATTGGGACAGGCTCGTGAAAAACTGTTTTTT
17	NA	NA	TRBV5-8	TRBJ2-2	CASSLIRLATNTGELFF	TGTGCCAGCAGCTTGATACGGCTAGCGACCAACACCGGGGAGCTGTTTTTT
15	NA	TRBD2	TRBV30	TRBJ2-7	CAWSIGLAGGYEQYF	TGTGCCTGGAGTATTGGGCTAGCGGGGGGCTACGAGCAGTACTTC
15	NA	TRBD1	TRBV19	TRBJ1-5	CASTPDRNYNQPQHF	TGTGCCAGTACCCCGGACAGGAATTACAATCAGCCCCAGCATTTT
15	NA	NA	TRBV18	TRBJ2-6	CASSPQGSGANVLTF	TGTGCCAGCTCACCTCAGGGCTCTGGGGCCAACGTCCTGACTTTC
16	NA	NA	TRBV27	TRBJ1-2	CASSLGVVAGNYGYTF	TGTGCCAGCAGTTTAGGCGTCGTTGCAGGCAACTATGGCTACACCTTC
16	once	TRBD1	TRBV5-8	TRBJ1-1	CASSNQRGQGITEAFF	TGTGCCAGCAGCAACCAACGAGGACAGGGGATCACTGAAGCTTTCTTT
13	NA	NA	TRBV7-3	TRBJ1-5	CASSLRAGQPQHF	TGTGCCAGCAGCCTAAGAGCGGGTCAGCCCCAGCATTTT
15	NA	TRBD1	TRBV5-6	TRBJ1-1	CASSLRGGMNTEAFF	TGTGCCAGCAGTCTCCGAGGGGGCATGAACACTGAAGCTTTCTTT
16	NA	NA	TRBV18	TRBJ2-2	CASSPNAGVDTGELFF	TGTGCCAGCTCACCCAATGCAGGGGTTGACACCGGGGAGCTGTTTTTT
13	NA	NA	TRBV9	TRBJ2-7	CASSVAGSYEQYF	TGTGCCAGCAGCGTCGCGGGCTCCTACGAGCAGTACTTC
15	once	TRBD2	TRBV20-1	TRBJ2-7	CSASLAGGITYEQYF	TGCAGTGCTAGTCTAGCGGGGGGTATCACCTACGAGCAGTACTTC
12	NA	NA	TRBV29-1	TRBJ1-2	CSVVGADSGYTF	TGCAGCGTTGTAGGGGCGGATAGTGGCTACACCTTC
14	NA	NA	TRBV6-5	TRBJ2-2	CASSQQGNTGELFF	TGTGCCAGCAGTCAACAGGGAAACACCGGGGAGCTGTTTTTT
12	NA	NA	TRBV27	TRBJ1-6	CASRRFDSPLHF	TGTGCCAGCAGGCGGTTTGATTCACCCCTCCACTTT
15	NA	TRBD2	TRBV5-4	TRBJ2-7	CASSKPSGGVYEQYF	TGTGCCAGCAGCAAACCTAGCGGGGGGGTCTACGAGCAGTACTTC
15	NA	NA	TRBV18	TRBJ1-3	CASSPVAGEGNTIYF	TGTGCCAGCTCACCAGTCGCAGGGGAAGGAAACACCATATATTTT
14	NA	TRBD1	TRBV3-1/TRBV3-2	TRBJ1-6	CASSERGQGSPLHF	TGTGCCAGCAGCGAGAGGGGGCAAGGTTCACCCCTCCACTTT
15	NA	NA	TRBV5-1	TRBJ2-3	CASSLIVSGGDTQYF	TGCGCCAGCAGCTTGATTGTTAGCGGCGGCGATACGCAGTATTTT
19	NA	TRBD1	TRBV10-1	TRBJ2-3	CASSEQGDKGFLSTDTQYF	TGCGCCAGCAGTGAGCAGGGGGACAAGGGCTTCTTGAGCACAGATACGCAGTATTTT
15	NA	NA	TRBV6-6	TRBJ1-4	CASSYSGGNSEKLFF	TGTGCCAGCAGTTACTCCGGAGGGAACAGTGAAAAACTGTTTTTT
16	NA	TRBD2	TRBV7-6	TRBJ2-1	CASSTLAGVSYNEQFF	TGTGCCAGCAGCACACTAGCGGGGGTTTCCTACAATGAGCAGTTCTTC
13	NA	NA	TRBV9	TRBJ1-1	CASSVDSSTEAFF	TGTGCCAGCAGCGTAGACAGCTCCACTGAAGCTTTCTTT
15	NA	TRBD1	TRBV6-5	TRBJ1-1	CASSSWTGRYTEAFF	TGTGCCAGCAGTTCCTGGACAGGGCGATACACTGAAGCTTTCTTT
13	NA	TRBD1	TRBV25-1	TRBJ1-1	CASTDRGNTEAFF	TGTGCCAGCACCGACAGGGGGAACACTGAAGCTTTCTTT
15	NA	TRBD2	TRBV9	TRBJ2-3	CASSAAGGSTDTQYF	TGTGCCAGCAGCGCGGCGGGGGGAAGCACAGATACGCAGTATTTT
20	few	NA	TRBV9	TRBJ1-6	CASSERQAARISSYNSPLHF	TGTGCCAGCAGCGAAAGACAGGCGGCCCGTATTAGCTCCTATAATTCACCCCTCCACTTT
15	NA	NA	TRBV30	TRBJ1-4	CAWSRLGWDNEKLFF	TGTGCCTGGAGCCGACTAGGTTGGGACAATGAAAAACTGTTTTTT
12	NA	NA	TRBV12-3/TRBV12-4	TRBJ1-2	CASSLALYGYTF	TGTGCCAGCAGTTTAGCCCTCTATGGCTACACCTTC
12	NA	NA	TRBV6-5	TRBJ1-1	CASKSGATEAFF	TGTGCCAGCAAGTCAGGGGCGACTGAAGCTTTCTTT
14	NA	NA	TRBV28	TRBJ1-3	CASSSRRLGNTIYF	TGTGCCAGCAGTTCTCGGAGGCTCGGAAACACCATATATTTT